The rows below give T cell receptor beta chains drawn from one sample of a study of immune evolution from preneoplasia to lung adenocarcinoma. The table came from immunoSEQ multiplex PCR; TCRdb's copy has only in-frame clones and leaves some out. The table lists 6,000 to 8,500 clones, about 85% of them singletons, with more than 2% in the top ten. Material for sequencing was FFPE minimally invasive lung adenocarcinoma tissue. These receptors originate from an older person with lung adenocarcinoma. Both conserved end residues are trimmed from each CDR3. Fields, in order: J gene, V gene, CDR3 protein.

TRBJ2-1,TRBV9,ASSAQPRGLASNEQF
TRBJ1-1,TRBV4-3,ASSPQVWDTEAF
TRBJ2-5,TRBV7-2,ASVPSSQETQY
TRBJ2-3,TRBV28,ASRPGGLADTQY
TRBJ2-1,TRBV14,ASSLVAPLAGGASEQF
TRBJ1-2,TRBV18,ASSPRAGAEPSNYGYT
TRBJ1-2,TRBV25-1,ASSAVNGYT
TRBJ2-7,TRBV5-1,ASSPRGRGGSYEQY
TRBJ2-1,TRBV9,ASTRLDLPYNEQF
TRBJ2-2,TRBV7-3,ASGASGSVGELF
TRBJ2-1,TRBV5-4,ASSWDRGEQF
TRBJ1-5,TRBV7-8,ASSLAAGGNQPQH
TRBJ2-6,TRBV5-1,ASSLPSLSGANVLT
TRBJ1-5,TRBV5-1,ASSLGQGDGPQH
TRBJ2-7,TRBV4-1,ASSQDFTALPGEQY
TRBJ2-7,TRBV6-5,ASSYGRLLSYEQY
TRBJ2-7,TRBV28,ASSLEKRGYEQY